This T cell receptor (beta chain) was recovered during a study of cytomegalovirus exposure and HLA in healthy donors. This PCR relied on a set of 60 Vbeta primers and 13 Jbeta primers. Libraries were prepared by immunoSEQ multiplex PCR; TCRdb keeps only in-frame clonotypes and omits some of them. There are 160,000 or so clones in the sample; around 73% occur only once, and about 1.3% lies in the top ten. This clone was observed a handful of times. The source is a male donor in good health and CMV-seronegative. Sequencing was carried out using PBMCs.

Here the CDR3 reads CASSRQGGLYEQYF. In DNA, the CDR3 is TGCGCCAGCAGCCGACAGGGTGGATTGTACGAGCAGTACTTC. The genes are TRBV5-1 and TRBJ2-7, with 7 bases that match TRBD1. This CDR3 region has 14 residues. Germline CDR1 and CDR2: SGHRS and YFSETQ. Germline trimming cut 4 bases from V and 4 bases from J; bases unmatched to any gene: 8.